The 20 T cell receptor beta chains given below trace back to one sample, sequenced in a study of blood T cells in healthy people across ages. A J-beta primer mix and a sample-barcoded 5' primer were used in a second PCR of roughly 6 to 11 cycles. TCRdb passed the 5' RACE reads through MiXCR, listing each CDR3 protein once. This sample carries about 780,000 distinct CDR3 sequences, approximately 59% of them seen once, and the ten largest clones take around a quarter. The sample consisted of blood. These receptors came from a man aged 25 to 45 in good health.

CDR3 sequence (DNA): TGCAGTGCCCGCATGCTCGGCGAGCAGTACTTC. Its protein is CSARMLGEQYF. J is TRBJ2-5 and V is TRBV20-1; D gene uncertain. The J call may not be correct, given that the DNA end is closer to TRBJ2-7. The CDR3 runs 11 residues. Germline CDR1 is DFQATT and CDR2 is SNEGSKA (reference sequence).

The chain employs TRBV10-3 and TRBJ2-1, with a weak D call TRBD1 (6 bases). The CDR3 covers 14 residues. With 3 bases removed from V and 6 bases from J, the gap between germline ends came to 12 bases. The germline CDR1 and CDR2 sequences are ENHRY and SYGVKD. The CDR3: CAISDQGYRNEQFF. The CDR3 nucleotides read TGTGCCATCAGTGACCAGGGGTACCGCAATGAGCAGTTCTTC.

V is TRBV12-3 or TRBV12-4 and J is TRBJ2-5; 10 nucleotides agree with TRBD2. Trimming at V came to 7 bases and at J to 4 bases, leaving 9 bases not matched to a gene. This CDR3 comprises 15 residues. CDR3 residues: CASTLTSGIRETQYF. The CDR3 region has the DNA TGTGCCAGCACCTTAACTAGCGGGATACGAGAGACCCAGTACTTC.

This clonotype was counted once. The genes are TRBV20-1 and TRBJ2-1; 10 bases are shared with TRBD2. CDR3 length equals 15 residues. V trimming: 6 bases; J trimming: 5 bases; junction bases outside the gene matches: 10. Looked up from germline, CDR1 is DFQATT and CDR2 is SNEGSKA (reference sequence). CDR3 in amino acids: CSARTGTSAHNEQFF. For the CDR3, the DNA is TGCAGTGCCCGAACCGGGACTAGCGCTCACAATGAGCAGTTCTTC.

This clonotype was picked up a small number of times. The chain has TRBV7-9 and TRBJ2-6, with a possible D match to TRBD2 (6 bases). The V end was cut by 5 bases, the J end by 3 bases, with 11 bases between. CDR1 SEHNR and CDR2 FQNEAQ come from the germline V gene (reference sequence). CDR3 length equals 15 residues. DNA for the CDR3: TGTGCCAGCAGCCCCTGGGAGGATGGGGCCAACGTCCTGACTTTC. Translating it yields CASSPWEDGANVLTF.

V and J are TRBV7-3 and TRBJ1-4, with a tentative D call TRBD1 (5 bases). Per the germline V gene, CDR1 is SGHTA and CDR2 is FQGTGA. Trimming left V 1 base short and J 7 bases short, with 16 bases between. This CDR3 has 16 amino acids. In DNA, the CDR3 is TGTGCCAGCAGCTTAAAACCGCCAGGGTTTGGTGAAAAACTGTTTTTT. Translating gives CASSLKPPGFGEKLFF.

This clonotype was detected a few times. The CDR3 sequence: CASCTQGVTPSRSSYNEQFF. The CDR3 DNA reads as TGTGCCAGCTGCACCCAGGGAGTCACTCCCTCACGGAGCTCCTACAATGAGCAGTTCTTC. The chain has TRBV12-3 or TRBV12-4 and TRBJ2-1; D possibly matches TRBD1 or TRBD2 (5 bases each). V was pared by 8 bases and J by 0 bases, with 29 bases between. CDR3 size: 20 residues.

This sequence joins TRBV4-2 and TRBJ2-7; 9 bases fit TRBD1. Per the germline V gene, CDR1 is LGHNA and CDR2 is YNFKEQ. CDR3 length equals 15 residues. Trimming at V came to 5 bases and at J to 3 bases, leaving 8 bases not matched to a gene. The CDR3 region has the DNA TGTGCCAGCAGCGCCGCGGGACAGGGTAACTACGAGCAGTACTTC. The encoded protein is CASSAAGQGNYEQYF.

The CDR3 spells CASSPSGGTGGYTF. CDR3 sequence (DNA): TGTGCCAGCAGCCCCAGTGGGGGGACGGGAGGCTACACCTTC. The chain is built from TRBV7-9 and TRBJ1-2, with TRBD1 as a possible D gene (5 bases). CDR1 and CDR2 from the germline V gene are SEHNR and FQNEAQ (reference sequence). The CDR3 covers 14 residues. Trimming left V 5 bases short and J 8 bases short, with 18 bases between.

This chain connects TRBV20-1 to TRBJ2-3; 12 bases map to TRBD2. Germline CDR1 is DFQATT and CDR2 is SNEGSKA (reference sequence). V shed 3 bases, J shed 8 bases, and the junction held 18 bases outside the gene matches. The length of the CDR3 is 18 residues. CDR3 DNA: TGCAGTGCTAGGGGGTCAGCCGGGACTAGCGGGCCCGTTAGTACGCAGTATTTT. It is translated as CSARGSAGTSGPVSTQYF.

The sample holds one count of this clonotype. CDR3 bases: TGCGGGGTGAGGGGAGACGAAAAACTGTTTTTT. This codes for CGVRGDEKLFF. The chain couples TRBV29-1 to TRBJ1-4; possible D gene TRBD1, 5 bases. CDR1 and CDR2 (germline): SQVTM, ANQGSEA. The CDR3 spans 11 residues.

The V and J genes are TRBV9 and TRBJ1-2; D perhaps matches TRBD1 (5 bases). Germline V gene lookup returns CDR1 SGDLS and CDR2 YYNGEE. The germline V and J ends were trimmed by 3 bases and 1 base, with 16 bases remaining between them. This CDR3 contains 16 residues. This CDR3 is CASSDWDGLLNYGYTF. The CDR3 region has the DNA TGTGCCAGCAGCGACTGGGACGGTCTCCTTAACTATGGCTACACCTTC.

The sample holds one count of this clonotype. This chain links TRBV7-2 with TRBJ2-7; 8 nucleotides match TRBD2. Trimming cost V 2 bases and J 3 bases; bases outside gene matches: 6. In germline, CDR1 is SGHTA, CDR2 FQGNSA. There are 15 residues in the CDR3. The CDR3 reads CASSLFPGGRYEQYF. CDR3 DNA: TGTGCCAGCAGCTTATTTCCGGGGGGGCGCTACGAGCAGTACTTC.

The chain joins TRBV12-3 or TRBV12-4 to TRBJ2-4, with D maybe TRBD1 (7 bases). V was shortened by 5 bases and J by 13 bases, with 24 bases between the two germline ends. CDR3 length: 15 amino acids. This chain's CDR3 is CASSTNWAGGKEQYF. The CDR3 DNA reads as TGTGCCAGCAGTACCAATTGGGCAGGGGGGAAGGAGCAGTACTTC.

CDR3 coding DNA: TGTGCCAGCAGCTTAGTGGGAAGTCGAGAGACCCAGTACTTC. It encodes CASSLVGSRETQYF. The chain links TRBV7-2 to TRBJ2-5; D is uncertain. The CDR3 length is 14 residues. In germline, CDR1 is SGHTA, CDR2 FQGNSA. V was pared by 1 base and J by 4 bases, with 10 bases between.

The chain joins TRBV29-1 to TRBJ1-2, with a weak D call TRBD1 (5 bases). Trimming left V 6 bases short and J 4 bases short, with 12 bases between. Germline V gene data show CDR1 as SQVTM and CDR2 as ANQGSEA. The CDR3 totals 12 residues. The DNA of the CDR3 is TGCAGCGTCGGGGCCAGGACCTATGGCTACACCTTC. Its protein product is CSVGARTYGYTF.

This clonotype was counted between two and nine times. The rearrangement joins TRBV11-2 to TRBJ2-5, with D uncertain. In germline, CDR1 is SGHAT, CDR2 FQNNGV. The CDR3 length is 14 residues. V was clipped by 1 base and J by 4 bases, with 10 bases between them. The DNA for the CDR3 is TGTGCCAGCAGCTTAGTTCTGGTGAGAGAGACCCAGTACTTC. Protein: CASSLVLVRETQYF.

CDR3 in amino acids: CASGDNQPQHF. The DNA for the CDR3 is TGTGCCAGCGGGGACAATCAGCCCCAGCATTTT. J is TRBJ1-5 and V is TRBV6-6; unclear D gene. This CDR3 region has 11 residues. The germline V gene encodes CDR1 MNHNY and CDR2 SVGAGI (reference sequence). Trimming stripped 8 bases from V and 3 bases from J, with 5 bases between.

The V and J genes are TRBV15 and TRBJ2-7, with 8 bases matching TRBD1. Germline V gene data show CDR1 as LNHNV and CDR2 as YYDKDF (reference sequence). The CDR3 runs to 18 residues. V was pared by 2 bases and J by 4 bases, with 16 bases of the junction left unmatched. The CDR3 spells CATSRPWGVAGGSYEQYF. DNA of the CDR3: TGTGCCACCAGCAGACCCTGGGGGGTCGCAGGGGGCTCTTACGAGCAGTACTTC.

V and J are TRBV4-2 and TRBJ2-5, with D tentatively TRBD1 (7 bases). Trimming removed 0 bases from V and 3 bases from J, with 11 bases in between. The CDR3 is 15 amino acids. Germline CDR1 and CDR2: LGHNA and YNFKEQ. The CDR3 nucleotides are TGTGCCAGCAGCCAAGAACAGGGGAGGAAAGAGACCCAGTACTTC. It translates to CASSQEQGRKETQYF.